The clone carrying this T cell receptor (beta chain) appeared many times. The sample belongs to a study of human T cells and chemical hapten exposure. TCRdb independently ran MiXCR on the RACE reads; one entry per CDR3 protein. Of 85,000 to 100,000 distinct CDR3 sequences listed, approximately 11% are singletons. CDR1 and CDR2 from the germline V gene are PRHDT and FYEKMQ (reference sequence). The CDR3 is 15 amino acids. Trimming stripped 0 bases from V and 2 bases from J, with 10 bases between. Time point specified: pre-sensitization, week 0. Treatment in this sample: therapeutic diphenylcyclopropenone sensitization with weekly scalp DPC.

V usage is TRBV13 and J usage is TRBJ1-1; D may be TRBD1 (6 bases). This sequence originates from a woman aged 55-70 years with alopecia areata. Some clones in this sample may be carry-over from other donors' samples. The sample in question was whole blood, obtained in connection with sensitization to the hapten diphenylcyclopropenone (DPC). The CDR3 DNA reads as TGTGCCAGCAGCTTAGGCTGGGGGGCAAACACTGAAGCTTTCTTT. Protein sequence: CASSLGWGANTEAFF.